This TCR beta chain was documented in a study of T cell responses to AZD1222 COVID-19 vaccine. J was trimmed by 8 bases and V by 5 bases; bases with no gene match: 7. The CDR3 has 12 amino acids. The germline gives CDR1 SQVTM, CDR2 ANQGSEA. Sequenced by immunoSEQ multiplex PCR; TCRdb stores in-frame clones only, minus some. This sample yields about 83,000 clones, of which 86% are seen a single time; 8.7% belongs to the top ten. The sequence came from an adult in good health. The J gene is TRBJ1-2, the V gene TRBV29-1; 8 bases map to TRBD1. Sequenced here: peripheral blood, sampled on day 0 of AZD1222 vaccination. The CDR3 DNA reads TGCAGCGTTTTGACAGGGGCGGGAGGCTACACCTTC. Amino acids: CSVLTGAGGYTF.